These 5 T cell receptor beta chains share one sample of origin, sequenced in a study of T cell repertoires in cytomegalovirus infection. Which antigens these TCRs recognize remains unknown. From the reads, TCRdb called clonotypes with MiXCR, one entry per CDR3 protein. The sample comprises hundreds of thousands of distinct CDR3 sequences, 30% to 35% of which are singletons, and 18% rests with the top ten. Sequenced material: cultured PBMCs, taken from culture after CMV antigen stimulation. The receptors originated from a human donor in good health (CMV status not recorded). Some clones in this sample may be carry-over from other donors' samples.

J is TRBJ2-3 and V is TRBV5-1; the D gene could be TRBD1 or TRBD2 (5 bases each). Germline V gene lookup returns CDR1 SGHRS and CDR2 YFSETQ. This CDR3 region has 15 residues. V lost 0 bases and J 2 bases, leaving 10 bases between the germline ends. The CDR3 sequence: CASSLATGPTDTQYF. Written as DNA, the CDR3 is TGCGCCAGCAGCTTGGCCACGGGACCCACAGATACGCAGTATTTT.

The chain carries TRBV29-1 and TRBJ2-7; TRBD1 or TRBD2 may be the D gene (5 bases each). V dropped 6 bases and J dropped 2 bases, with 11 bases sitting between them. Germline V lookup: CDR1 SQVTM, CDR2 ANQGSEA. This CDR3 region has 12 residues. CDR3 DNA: TGCAGCGTCTCGTGGGGGACCTACGAGCAGTACTTC. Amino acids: CSVSWGTYEQYF.

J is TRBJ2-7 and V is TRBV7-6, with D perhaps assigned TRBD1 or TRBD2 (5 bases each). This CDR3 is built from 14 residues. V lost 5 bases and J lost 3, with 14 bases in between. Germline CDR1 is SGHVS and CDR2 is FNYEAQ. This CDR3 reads CASSATGTDYEQYF. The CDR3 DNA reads TGTGCCAGCAGCGCGACCGGGACCGACTACGAGCAGTACTTC.

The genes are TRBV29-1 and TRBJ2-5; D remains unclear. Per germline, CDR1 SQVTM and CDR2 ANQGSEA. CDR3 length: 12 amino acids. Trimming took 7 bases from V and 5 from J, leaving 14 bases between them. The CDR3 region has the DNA TGCAGCGCCAGACAATATACGGAGACCCAGTACTTC. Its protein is CSARQYTETQYF.

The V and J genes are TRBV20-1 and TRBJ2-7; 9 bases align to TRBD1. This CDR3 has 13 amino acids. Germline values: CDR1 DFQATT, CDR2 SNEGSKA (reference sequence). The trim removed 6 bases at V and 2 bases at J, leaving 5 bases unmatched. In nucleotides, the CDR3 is TGCAGTGCAGACAGGGGGGAAACCTACGAGCAGTACTTC. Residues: CSADRGETYEQYF.